These T cell receptor beta chains were read from a single sample in a study of shared T cell receptors in the human thymus. Profiled with immunoSEQ multiplex PCR; TCRdb holds only in-frame clones, not every one. The sample holds fewer than 700,000 clones, roughly 90% seen once. The same data also went into a second study, on human thymus T cells.

Sequenced: thymocytes. The source is a boy younger than two with a congenital heart defect. The CDR3 runs from the conserved cysteine through the conserved F or W. The order of the fields is J gene, clone size, D gene, V gene, CDR3 DNA, CDR3 protein. The D gene is left open where the match is weak. Size values are once, few and many counts, or a class for expanded clones, and some rows have none.

j_call: TRBJ2-7
clone_size: once
d_call: .
v_call: TRBV28
cdr3_nt: TGTGCCAGCAGTTTTAACAGGGTGGGCTACGAGCAGTACTTC
cdr3_aa: CASSFNRVGYEQYF

j_call: TRBJ2-7
clone_size: .
d_call: TRBD1
v_call: TRBV5-1
cdr3_nt: TGCGCCAGCAGCGCTCCGGGACAGGGGGCCTACGAGCAGTACTTC
cdr3_aa: CASSAPGQGAYEQYF

j_call: TRBJ2-1
clone_size: .
d_call: .
v_call: TRBV27
cdr3_nt: TGTGCCAGCAGTCCCATCGGGACTCTACGAGGGGAGCAGTTCTTC
cdr3_aa: CASSPIGTLRGEQFF

j_call: TRBJ2-1
clone_size: .
d_call: TRBD1
v_call: TRBV14
cdr3_nt: TGTGCCAGCAGCCAAGAACCGGGACAGGGGGTCAATGAGCAGTTCTTC
cdr3_aa: CASSQEPGQGVNEQFF

j_call: TRBJ1-1
clone_size: once
d_call: TRBD1
v_call: TRBV10-2
cdr3_nt: TGCGCCAGCATAAATGGCCCGGACAGGTTGAACACTGAAGCTTTCTTT
cdr3_aa: CASINGPDRLNTEAFF

j_call: TRBJ2-3
clone_size: .
d_call: .
v_call: TRBV4-3
cdr3_nt: TGCGCCAGCAGCTTTTGGGACTCCCCCACAGATACGCAGTATTTT
cdr3_aa: CASSFWDSPTDTQYF

j_call: TRBJ2-7
clone_size: .
d_call: TRBD2
v_call: TRBV30
cdr3_nt: TGTGCCTGGAGTGGCGGGAGCTCCTACGAGCAGTACTTC
cdr3_aa: CAWSGGSSYEQYF

j_call: TRBJ2-3
clone_size: .
d_call: TRBD1
v_call: TRBV9
cdr3_nt: TGTGCCAGCAGCGTAGTTTGGGACAGGGTCACAGATACGCAGTATTTT
cdr3_aa: CASSVVWDRVTDTQYF

j_call: TRBJ2-1
clone_size: .
d_call: .
v_call: TRBV6-5
cdr3_nt: TGTGCCAGCAGTTACTCCGGAGATCGGCCCCAGTTCTTC
cdr3_aa: CASSYSGDRPQFF

j_call: TRBJ1-5
clone_size: .
d_call: TRBD1
v_call: TRBV7-2
cdr3_nt: TGTGCCAGCAGCTTATTCAGGGGGCAGGGCAATCAGCCCCAGCATTTT
cdr3_aa: CASSLFRGQGNQPQHF

j_call: TRBJ2-1
clone_size: once
d_call: .
v_call: TRBV20-1
cdr3_nt: TGCAGTGCTCCACTGGGACACTCCCAGTTCTTC
cdr3_aa: CSAPLGHSQFF